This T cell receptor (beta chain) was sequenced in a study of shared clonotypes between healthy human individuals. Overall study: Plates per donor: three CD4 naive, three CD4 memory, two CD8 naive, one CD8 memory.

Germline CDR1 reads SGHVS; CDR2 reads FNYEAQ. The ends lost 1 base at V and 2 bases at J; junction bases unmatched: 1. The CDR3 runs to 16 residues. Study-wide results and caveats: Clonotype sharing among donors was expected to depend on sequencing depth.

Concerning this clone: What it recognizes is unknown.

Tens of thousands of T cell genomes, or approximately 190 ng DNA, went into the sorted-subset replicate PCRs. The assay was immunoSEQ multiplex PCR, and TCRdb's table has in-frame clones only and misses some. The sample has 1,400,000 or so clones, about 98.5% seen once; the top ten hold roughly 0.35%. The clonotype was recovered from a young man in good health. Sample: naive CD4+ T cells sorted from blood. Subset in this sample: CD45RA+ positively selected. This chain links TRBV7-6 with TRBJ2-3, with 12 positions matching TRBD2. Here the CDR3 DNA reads TGTGCCAGCAGCTTAGGGACTAGCGGGATCACAGATACGCAGTATTTT. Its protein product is CASSLGTSGITDTQYF.